This is a list of T cell receptor beta chains from one sample in a study of tumor and adjacent non-tumor tissue in lung cancer. TCRdb re-derived calls from the multiplex PCR reads in MiXCR, one entry per CDR3 protein. Among 94,000 or so distinct CDR3 sequences listed, 65% to 80% were seen once. Sequences were obtained from distant non-tumor lung tissue. Receptor source: a woman aged 45-59 years with non-small cell lung cancer. Each CDR3 is given with its conserved first and last residue. The D gene is left open where the match is weak. Clone size is given for some rows only: seen once, a few or many times, or a class if the clone is expanded.

TRBV7-2	NA	TRBJ2-7	NA	CANSLTGLLSYEQYF	TGTGCCAACAGCTTAACAGGACTACTCTCCTACGAGCAGTACTTC
TRBV12-3/TRBV12-4	NA	TRBJ2-7	NA	CASGYRRIPYEQYF	TGTGCCAGCGGCTACAGGAGAATTCCCTACGAGCAGTACTTC
TRBV6-5	NA	TRBJ2-2	NA	CARRGGLDTGKLFF	TGTGCCAGGAGAGGCGGGTTGGACACCGGGAAGCTGTTTTTT
TRBV12-3/TRBV12-4	NA	TRBJ2-7	NA	CACSKRENEQYF	TGTGCCTGTAGCAAACGGGAGAACGAGCAGTACTTC
TRBV11-2	TRBD2	TRBJ2-7	NA	CVSSFWTSASYEQYF	TGTGTCAGCAGCTTCTGGACTAGCGCCTCATACGAGCAGTACTTC
TRBV29-1	NA	TRBJ2-7	NA	CSVRLTVSRGPRRNEQYF	TGCAGCGTCCGCCTAACCGTCTCCAGGGGTCCGCGAAGGAACGAGCAGTACTTC
TRBV6-6	NA	TRBJ2-3	NA	CASNHIDTQYF	TGTGCCAGCAATCATATAGATACGCAGTATTTT
TRBV5-4	NA	TRBJ2-1	NA	CASSFSSTRKNEQFF	TGTGCCAGCAGCTTCTCTAGCACCCGAAAAAATGAGCAGTTCTTC
TRBV7-9	TRBD1	TRBJ1-5	NA	CASSIGTAHQPQQF	TGTGCCAGCAGCATCGGGACAGCTCACCAGCCCCAGCAGTTT
TRBV6-6	TRBD2	TRBJ2-3	few	CASNPGGQIDTQYF	TGCGCCAGCAACCCGGGAGGGCAGATAGATACGCAGTATTTT
TRBV11-2	TRBD2	TRBJ2-7	NA	CARGLSSGEQYF	TGTGCCAGGGGCTTAAGCAGCGGGGAACAGTACTTC
TRBV5-6	TRBD1	TRBJ1-5	NA	CAGSSWDSSNQPQHF	TGTGCCGGCAGCTCCTGGGACAGCAGCAATCAGCCCCAGCATTTT
TRBV6-2/TRBV6-3	TRBD1	TRBJ1-1	NA	CASSYLDRGAMASF	TGTGCCAGCAGTTACCTAGACAGGGGAGCGATGGCTTCCTTT
TRBV7-2	TRBD2	TRBJ2-3	NA	CASSRLAGGNTDTQYF	TGTGCCAGCAGTAGACTAGCGGGAGGTAACACAGATACGCAGTATTTT
TRBV12-3/TRBV12-4	NA	TRBJ1-1	NA	CASTVQCDSDAFF	TGTGCAAGCACAGTCCAGTGTGATTCTGATGCTTTCTTT
TRBV2	NA	TRBJ1-5	NA	CVSIDFGGAQHF	TGTGTCAGCATTGACTTCGGGGGAGCCCAGCATTTT
TRBV7-3	TRBD1	TRBJ2-3	many	CASSPSRYTGTGGKGTDTQYF	TGTGCCAGCAGCCCATCCCGTTATACCGGGACAGGGGGAAAGGGCACAGATACGCAGTATTTT
TRBV10-2	NA	TRBJ1-5	NA	CASSRAGAQQPLHF	TGCGCCAGCAGTAGGGCTGGTGCGCAACAGCCCCTGCATTTT
TRBV20-1	TRBD2	TRBJ2-7	NA	CSAYSGSMGEQYF	TGCAGTGCTTATAGCGGGAGTATGGGGGAGCAGTACTTC
TRBV11-2	NA	TRBJ2-1	NA	CASSLEGETSGQFF	TGTGCCAGCAGCTTAGAAGGGGAGACTAGTGGGCAGTTCTTC
TRBV29-1	TRBD1	TRBJ2-3	medium-sized	CSALTGASSDTQYF	TGCAGCGCCCTGACAGGGGCTAGTTCAGATACGCAGTATTTT
TRBV24-1	TRBD2	TRBJ2-2	NA	CATSDFPDSGRLRELFF	TGTGCCACCAGTGATTTCCCCGATAGCGGGAGGCTCCGGGAGCTGTTTTTT
TRBV29-1	NA	TRBJ2-5	NA	CGIEGGGVPREETQYF	TGCGGCATTGAAGGAGGTGGAGTGCCCCGAGAAGAGACCCAGTATTTC
TRBV6-1	TRBD1	TRBJ1-2	NA	CANSENEQGNYGYTF	TGTGCCAACAGTGAAAACGAACAGGGGAATTATGGCTACACCTTC
TRBV6-1	NA	TRBJ1-5	once	CPSSETLAGGRDTQHF	TGTCCCAGCAGTGAGACCTTAGCGGGAGGACGCGATACGCAGCATTTT
TRBV7-9	TRBD1	TRBJ1-1	NA	CASNLAHRGNEAFF	TGTGCCAGCAACTTAGCTCACAGGGGGAACGAAGCTTTCTTT
TRBV12-3/TRBV12-4	NA	TRBJ2-2	NA	CASKRDRNIGKLFF	TGTGCCAGCAAAAGAGACAGAAACATCGGGAAGCTGTTTTTT
TRBV20-1	NA	TRBJ2-3	NA	CSGIDGVAGRSRDTQYF	TGCAGTGGCATCGACGGGGTAGCCGGACGTAGTAGAGATACGCAGTATTTT
TRBV29-1	NA	TRBJ1-2	NA	CNVNSGARGYGYTF	TGCAACGTTAATTCGGGTGCGCGAGGCTATGGCTACACCTTC
TRBV6-5	NA	TRBJ1-5	many	CASSYSGISNQPQHF	TGTGCCAGCAGTTACTCGGGTATTAGCAATCAGCCCCAGCATTTT
TRBV28	NA	TRBJ2-7	NA	CASTPGSSYDQYF	TGTGCTAGCACTCCCGGGAGTTCTTACGATCAGTACTTC
TRBV23-1	NA	TRBJ2-4	NA	CASSQPQVLRNSTESGPNIQYF	TGCGCCAGCAGTCAACCACAGGTTTTACGTAACTCCACGGAGAGTGGCCCAAACATTCAGTACTTC
TRBV5-4	NA	TRBJ2-3	many	CASSSITDTQYF	TGTGCCAGCAGCTCCATCACAGATACGCAGTATTTT
TRBV6-1	NA	TRBJ2-3	NA	CASSELLSKQPQYF	TGTGCCAGCAGTGAATTGCTAAGCAAACAGCCCCAGTATTTT
TRBV24-1	TRBD2	TRBJ2-5	NA	CATSAWGVGTSGKKETQYF	TGTGCCACCAGTGCCTGGGGGGTCGGGACTAGCGGAAAAAAAGAGACCCAGTACTTC
TRBV19	NA	TRBJ1-2	NA	CVSSMKVGDNYGYTF	TGTGTCAGTAGTATGAAAGTCGGAGACAACTATGGCTACACCTTC
TRBV10-3	NA	TRBJ2-1	few	CTNSPAGSCNEQFF	TGTACCAATTCCCCCGCCGGCTCCTGCAATGAACAGTTCTTC
TRBV6-5	NA	TRBJ2-7	NA	CASSYSLTTGAYERYF	TGTGCAAGCAGTTACTCGCTGACAACAGGCGCCTACGAGCGGTACTTC
TRBV12-3/TRBV12-4	TRBD1	TRBJ1-3	many	CASSPDRGPISGNTIYF	TGTGCCAGCAGTCCGGACAGGGGACCCATTTCGGGAAACACCATATATTTT
TRBV7-8	TRBD1	TRBJ2-2	once	CASTRLTGVGGELFF	TGTGCTAGCACCCGACTGACAGGGGTTGGCGGGGAGCTGTTTTTT
TRBV10-2	NA	TRBJ2-7	NA	CASSESKFGTHSNF	TGCGCCAGCAGTGAGTCTAAGTTCGGGACACACTCAAACTTC
TRBV12-3/TRBV12-4	NA	TRBJ2-7	NA	CASRGHAYEQYF	TGTGCCAGTAGGGGACATGCCTACGAGCAGTATTTC
TRBV7-2	NA	TRBJ1-2	once	CASSFDDDYTF	TGTGCCAGCAGCTTCGATGATGACTACACCTTC
TRBV12-3/TRBV12-4	NA	TRBJ2-3	many	CASSPGGRGGTDTQYF	TGTGCCAGCAGTCCCGGGGGTCGGGGAGGAACAGATACGCAGTATTTT
TRBV5-1	TRBD1	TRBJ2-3	NA	CASIYGQGGDTQYF	TGCGCCAGCATCTATGGACAGGGAGGAGATACGCAGTATTTT
TRBV14	TRBD2	TRBJ2-3	NA	CASSQGRSGRLSF	TGTGCCAGCAGCCAAGGAAGGAGCGGGAGACTTAGTTTT
TRBV6-5	NA	TRBJ2-7	NA	CASTPYDNSCEQYF	TGTGCCAGCACTCCATACGACAACTCCTGCGAGCAGTACTTC
TRBV5-4	TRBD1	TRBJ2-7	NA	CASSMGQTFEQYF	TGCGCCAGCAGCATGGGACAGACCTTCGAGCAGTACTTC
TRBV12-3/TRBV12-4	TRBD2	TRBJ2-7	few	CASPGGPYEQNF	TGTGCCAGCCCGGGAGGTCCTTACGAGCAGAACTTC
TRBV10-2	TRBD1	TRBJ2-1	NA	CVSSGTGVGHNEQLF	TGCGTAAGCAGCGGGACAGGGGTGGGTCACAATGAGCAGTTATTC
TRBV4-1	NA	TRBJ2-1	NA	CASSPSSVSSYNEQFF	TGCGCCAGCAGCCCTTCTAGCGTGAGCTCCTACAATGAGCAGTTCTTT
TRBV12-3/TRBV12-4	NA	TRBJ1-4	NA	CASSATKEGGVKLFF	TGTGCCAGCAGTGCTACTAAGGAAGGGGGTGTAAAACTGTTTTTT
TRBV5-1	NA	TRBJ2-2	many	CASSLVGGSWNTGELFF	TGCGCCAGCAGCTTGGTTGGGGGTTCGTGGAACACCGGGGAGCTGTTTTTT
TRBV5-5	NA	TRBJ2-3	NA	CASSSGESSTDTQYF	TGTGCCAGCAGTTCCGGAGAGAGTAGCACAGATACGCAGTATTTT
TRBV30	NA	TRBJ2-2	NA	CAWTIRGNGELLF	TGTGCCTGGACTATAAGGGGGAACGGGGAACTGCTTTTT